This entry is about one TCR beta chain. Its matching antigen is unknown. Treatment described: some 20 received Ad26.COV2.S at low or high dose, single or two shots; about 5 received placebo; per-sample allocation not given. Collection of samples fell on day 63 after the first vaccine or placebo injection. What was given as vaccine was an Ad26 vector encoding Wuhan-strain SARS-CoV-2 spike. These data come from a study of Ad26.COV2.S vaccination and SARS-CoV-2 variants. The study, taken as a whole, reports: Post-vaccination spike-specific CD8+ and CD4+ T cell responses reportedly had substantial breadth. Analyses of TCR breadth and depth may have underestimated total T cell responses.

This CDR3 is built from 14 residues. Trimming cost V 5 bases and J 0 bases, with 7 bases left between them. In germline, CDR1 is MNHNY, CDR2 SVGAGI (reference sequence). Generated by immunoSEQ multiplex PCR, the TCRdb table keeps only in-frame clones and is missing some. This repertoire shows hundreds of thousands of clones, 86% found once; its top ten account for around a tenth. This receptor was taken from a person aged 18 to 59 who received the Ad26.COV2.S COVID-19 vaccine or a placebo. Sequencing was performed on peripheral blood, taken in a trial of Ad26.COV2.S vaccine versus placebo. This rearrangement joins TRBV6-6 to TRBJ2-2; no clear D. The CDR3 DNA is TGTGCCAGCAGTGACCCAGCGAACACCGGGGAGCTGTTTTTT. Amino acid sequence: CASSDPANTGELFF.